A selection of T cell receptor beta chains follows, all from one sample in a study of cytomegalovirus exposure and HLA in healthy donors. Method: immunoSEQ multiplex PCR; TCRdb's copy keeps in-frame clones and lacks some. Of roughly 130,000 clones listed, around 78% are singletons. The sample was PBMCs. The receptors come from a woman in her forties or fifties in good health and CMV-seronegative. Both conserved end residues are part of each CDR3. D genes are given only for firm matches. The size of a clone is reported for some rows only, either as once, few or many, or as a class for expanded clones.

D,V,length,size,J,CDR3,DNA
TRBD2,TRBV2,16,.,TRBJ2-5,CASSRGRASYQETQYF,TGTGCCAGCAGTCGCGGGAGGGCCTCGTACCAAGAGACCCAGTACTTC
.,TRBV7-2,14,once,TRBJ2-1,CASSPTTGRNEQFF,TGTGCCAGCAGCCCAACCACAGGGCGGAATGAGCAGTTCTTC
.,TRBV27,15,once,TRBJ2-1,CASSSGQGALNEQFF,TGTGCCAGCAGTTCCGGACAAGGGGCACTCAATGAGCAGTTCTTC
TRBD2,TRBV30,15,.,TRBJ2-7,CAWSGTSGNSYEQYF,TGTGCCTGGAGCGGGACTAGCGGCAACTCCTACGAGCAGTACTTC
TRBD1,TRBV5-5,14,few,TRBJ1-1,CASSHGTVNTEAFF,TGTGCCAGCAGCCACGGGACAGTGAACACTGAAGCTTTCTTT
.,TRBV19,14,.,TRBJ1-3,CASSIAVFGNTIYF,TGTGCCAGTAGTATAGCGGTATTTGGAAACACCATATATTTT
TRBD1,TRBV12-5,14,.,TRBJ1-1,CASGLVIRGLGAFF,TGTGCTAGTGGTTTGGTAATAAGGGGGCTGGGGGCTTTCTTT
.,TRBV6-6,13,few,TRBJ2-5,CASSQGSLGAQYF,TGTGCCAGCAGCCAGGGGAGCCTTGGGGCCCAGTACTTC
.,TRBV30,14,.,TRBJ2-2,CAWSRGTSTGELFF,TGTGCCTGGAGCCGGGGGACTTCGACCGGGGAGCTGTTTTTT
TRBD1,TRBV4-3,16,.,TRBJ2-2,CASSQILGTVTGELFF,TGCGCCAGCAGCCAAATATTGGGGACAGTCACCGGGGAGCTGTTTTTT
.,TRBV4-2,15,once,TRBJ2-5,CASSPEEGSPETQYF,TGTGCCAGCAGCCCGGAGGAGGGGTCCCCGGAGACCCAGTACTTC
.,TRBV6-1,12,.,TRBJ2-7,CASDTVSYEQYF,TGTGCCAGCGATACAGTCTCCTACGAGCAGTACTTC
TRBD1,TRBV19,13,.,TRBJ2-1,CASSVQGVDEQFF,TGTGCCAGTAGTGTTCAGGGGGTAGATGAGCAGTTCTTC
TRBD1,TRBV5-8,16,.,TRBJ1-6,CASSRRTGQYNSPLHF,TGTGCCAGCAGCCGCCGGACAGGCCAATATAATTCACCCCTCCACTTT
TRBD1,TRBV9,15,.,TRBJ1-4,CASSVDWDRNEKLFF,TGTGCCAGCAGCGTAGATTGGGACAGGAATGAAAAACTGTTTTTT